One and the same sample provided the 8 T cell receptor beta chains below, sequenced in a study of early stage breast cancer tumors. This table comes from immunoSEQ multiplex PCR, and its TCRdb copy is limited to in-frame clones, with some not included. The data contain tens of thousands of clones, about 83% of them singletons. Sample: blood. These receptors came from a young adult with breast cancer.

V and J are TRBV19 and TRBJ2-5; TRBD2 matches 9 bases. Looked up from germline, CDR1 is LNHDA and CDR2 is SQIVND (reference sequence). V was pared by 3 bases and J by 4 bases, with 3 bases of the junction left unmatched. The CDR3 has 14 amino acids. CDR3 residues: CASSISGSGETQYF. As DNA, the CDR3 is TGTGCCAGTAGTATTAGCGGGAGCGGAGAGACCCAGTACTTC.

The chain links TRBV30 to TRBJ1-2; D uncertain. CDR1 GTSNPN and CDR2 SVGIG come from the germline V gene (reference sequence). The CDR3 loop spans 15 amino acids. V lost 2 bases and J 0 bases, leaving 13 bases between the germline ends. The CDR3 reads CAWSPRLIPNYGYTF. CDR3 nucleotide sequence: TGTGCCTGGAGTCCTCGGCTCATTCCTAACTATGGCTACACCTTC.

The rearrangement joins TRBV6-1 to TRBJ1-3; tentatively, D is TRBD1 (6 bases). Germline V gene sequence: CDR1 MNHNS, CDR2 SASEGT. This CDR3 comprises 15 residues. V was cut by 3 bases and J by 0 bases, with 9 bases left in between. CDR3 DNA: TGTGCCAGCAGTGATAGGGGGAGCTCTGGAAACACCATATATTTT. This encodes CASSDRGSSGNTIYF.

The V and J genes are TRBV10-2 and TRBJ1-3, with a possible D match to TRBD1 (6 bases). CDR1 and CDR2 (germline): WSHSY, SAAADI. Trimming took 5 bases from V and 1 from J, leaving 12 bases between them. This CDR3 has 15 residues. Here the CDR3 DNA reads TGCGCCAGCAGTACACAGGGCCGTTCTGGAAACACCATATATTTT. Protein product: CASSTQGRSGNTIYF.

The chain is built from TRBV29-1 and TRBJ2-7; 8 bases map to TRBD1. V trimming: 4 bases; J trimming: 6 bases; junction bases outside the gene matches: 5. The CDR3 runs 12 residues. Germline V gene data show CDR1 as SQVTM and CDR2 as ANQGSEA. The CDR3 DNA follows: TGCAGCGTTGCGGACAGGGTGGGCGAGCAGTACTTC. Translated, it gives CSVADRVGEQYF.

This clone has more than one count but fewer than ten. This chain's CDR3 is CASSTGQGDYGYTF. For the CDR3, the DNA is TGTGCCAGCAGCACGGGACAGGGAGACTATGGCTACACCTTC. The V call is TRBV7-6, the J call TRBJ1-2; 9 nucleotides line up with TRBD1. This CDR3 is 14 amino acids long. Losses at the gene ends were 5 bases for V and 3 bases for J; bases not matched to a gene: 4. Germline CDR1 SGHVS, CDR2 FNYEAQ.

This clone appeared once. V is TRBV19 and J is TRBJ1-5; D not resolved. The V end was cut by 1 base, the J end by 4 bases, with 14 bases between. From germline, CDR1 is LNHDA and CDR2 SQIVND (reference sequence). This CDR3 comprises 16 residues. CDR3 nucleotide sequence: TGTGCCAGTAGTATAGGCGAACTACTTGCGAATCAGCCCCAGCATTTT. It codes for CASSIGELLANQPQHF.

A remark on this clone: A much larger clone differs from this one at a single base, so this may be a read error. The chain combines TRBV7-2 with TRBJ2-7; no firm D call. V was cut by 5 bases and J by 0 bases, with 5 bases left in between. CDR1 is SGHTA, CDR2 FQGNSA, per germline. The CDR3 is 12 residues long. The CDR3 is CASSPSSYEQYF. The CDR3, as DNA: TGTGCCAGCAGCCCCAGCTCCTACGAGCAGTACTTC.